The clone carrying this TCR beta chain was detected many times. The data are from a study of T cells in Graves' hyperthyroidism and ophthalmopathy. Germline V CDR1 and CDR2: SNHLY, FYNNEI. The V end lost 6 bases, the J end lost 2 bases, and 8 bases lay between the germline ends. The CDR3 runs 13 residues. Amplified regions were TCR beta CDR3 sequences from RNA transcripts. Researchers ran a first-round RT-PCR on the TCR CDR3 using the HTBI primer set. Using its own MiXCR run on the multiplex PCR reads, TCRdb lists one record per CDR3 protein. This repertoire shows 650,000 to 700,000 distinct CDR3 sequences, about 18% found once; its top ten account for about 16%.

This TCR was recovered from a man in his fifties with Graves' hyperthyroidism. Input material: blood. The chain is built from TRBV2 and TRBJ1-5; D is unresolved. The CDR3 nucleotides read TGTGCCAGCAGGGATGCGGGCAATCAGCCCCAGCATTTT. Protein sequence: CASRDAGNQPQHF.